What follows is one T cell receptor (beta chain) and its context. These data originate in a study of cytomegalovirus exposure and HLA in healthy donors. The wider study: Earlier, almost 120 million unique TCR beta sequences were recovered from about 200 million T cells by an analysis.

Primers: 60 Vbeta forward and 13 Jbeta reverse. This table comes from immunoSEQ multiplex PCR, and its TCRdb copy is limited to in-frame clones, with some not included. The profile shows approximately 180,000 clones, more than 60% of them singletons. Everyone who donated was a healthy bone marrow donor. Germline V lookup: CDR1 SGHVS, CDR2 FQNEAQ. Trimming pared 8 bases from V and 4 bases from J, leaving 6 bases between. This CDR3 has 10 residues. This receptor was identified in a woman aged 25 to 39 in good health and CMV-seropositive. This chain joins TRBV7-8 and TRBJ2-7, with unresolved D. Sequencing was performed on PBMCs. CDR3 sequence: CASSNYEQYF. The CDR3 DNA is TGTGCCAGCTCCAATTACGAGCAGTACTTC.